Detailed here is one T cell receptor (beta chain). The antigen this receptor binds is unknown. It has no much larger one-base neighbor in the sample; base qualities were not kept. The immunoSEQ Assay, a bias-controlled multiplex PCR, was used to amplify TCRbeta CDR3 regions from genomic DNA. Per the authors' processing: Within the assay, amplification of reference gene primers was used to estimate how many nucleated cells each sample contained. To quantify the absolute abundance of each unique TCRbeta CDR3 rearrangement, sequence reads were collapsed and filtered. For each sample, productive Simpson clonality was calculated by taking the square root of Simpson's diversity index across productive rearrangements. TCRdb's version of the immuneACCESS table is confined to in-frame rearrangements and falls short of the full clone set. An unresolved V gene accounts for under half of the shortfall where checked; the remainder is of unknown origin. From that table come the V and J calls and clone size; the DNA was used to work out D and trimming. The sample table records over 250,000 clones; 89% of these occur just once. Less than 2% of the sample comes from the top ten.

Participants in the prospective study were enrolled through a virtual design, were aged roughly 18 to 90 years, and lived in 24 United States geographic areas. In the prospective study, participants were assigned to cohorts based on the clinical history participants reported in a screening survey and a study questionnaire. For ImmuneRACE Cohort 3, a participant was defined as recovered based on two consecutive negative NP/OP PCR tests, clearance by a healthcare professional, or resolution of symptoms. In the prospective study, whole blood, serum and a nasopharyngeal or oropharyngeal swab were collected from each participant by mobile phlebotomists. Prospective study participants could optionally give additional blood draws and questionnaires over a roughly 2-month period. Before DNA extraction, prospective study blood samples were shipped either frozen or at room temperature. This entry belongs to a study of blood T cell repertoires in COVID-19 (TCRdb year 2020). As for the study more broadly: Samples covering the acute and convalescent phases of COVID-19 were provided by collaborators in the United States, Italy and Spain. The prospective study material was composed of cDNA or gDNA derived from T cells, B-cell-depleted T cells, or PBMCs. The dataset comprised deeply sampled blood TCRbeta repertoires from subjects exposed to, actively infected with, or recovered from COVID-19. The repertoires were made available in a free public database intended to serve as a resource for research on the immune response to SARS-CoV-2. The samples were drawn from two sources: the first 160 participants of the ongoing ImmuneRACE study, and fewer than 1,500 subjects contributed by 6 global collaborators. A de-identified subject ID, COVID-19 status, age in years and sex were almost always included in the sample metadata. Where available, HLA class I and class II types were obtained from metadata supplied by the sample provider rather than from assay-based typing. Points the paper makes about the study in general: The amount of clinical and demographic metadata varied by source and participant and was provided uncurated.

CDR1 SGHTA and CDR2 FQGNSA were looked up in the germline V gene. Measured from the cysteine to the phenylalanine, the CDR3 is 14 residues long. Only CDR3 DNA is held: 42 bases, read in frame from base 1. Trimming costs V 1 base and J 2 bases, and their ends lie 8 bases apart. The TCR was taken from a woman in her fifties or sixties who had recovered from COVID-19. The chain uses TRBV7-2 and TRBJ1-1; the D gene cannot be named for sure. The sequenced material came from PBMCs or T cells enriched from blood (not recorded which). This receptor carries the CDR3 CASSLERTNTEAFF. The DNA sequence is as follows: TGTGCCAGCAGCTTAGAACGGACTAACACTGAAGCTTTCTTT.